Presented here are 21 T cell receptor beta chains from one specimen sequenced in a study of cytotoxic CD8 clonotypes in ibrutinib-treated CLL. Libraries were prepared by immunoSEQ multiplex PCR; TCRdb keeps only in-frame clonotypes and omits some of them. Here the sample spans about 120,000 clones, 58% being singletons. The material was PBMCs, obtained after 24 months of ibrutinib treatment. The receptors originated from a human donor with chronic lymphocytic leukemia.

This clone showed up many times. The chain recombines TRBV5-1 with TRBJ1-1, with 8 bases matching TRBD1. This CDR3 comprises 15 residues. V gave up 4 bases and J gave up 5 bases; unmatched junction bases: 10. The V gene's germline CDR1 is SGHRS and CDR2 YFSETQ. CDR3 residues: CASSRGQGAKTEAFF. The CDR3 DNA follows: TGCGCCAGCAGCCGGGGTCAGGGGGCTAAGACTGAAGCTTTCTTT.

This clone rates as medium-sized (0.01 to 0.1%). This rearrangement joins TRBV5-1 to TRBJ2-3; possible D gene TRBD1, 5 bases. Germline V gene sequence: CDR1 SGHRS, CDR2 YFSETQ. CDR3 length: 15 residues. Trimming removed 4 bases from V and 0 bases from J, with 12 bases in between. In DNA, the CDR3 is TGCGCCAGCAGCGCCTTACAGGTTAGCACAGATACGCAGTATTTT. Protein product: CASSALQVSTDTQYF.

The chain is built from TRBV5-6 and TRBJ2-2, with TRBD1 identical over 7 bases. Germline CDR1 SGHDT, CDR2 YYEEEE. CDR3 size: 16 residues. V lost 1 base and J lost 1; bases outside the gene matches: 4. The CDR3 DNA sequence: TGTGCCAGCAGCTTGACGACAGGGAAGAACACCGGGGAGCTGTTTTTT. Protein product: CASSLTTGKNTGELFF.

This clone was seen more than once but under ten times. The chain employs TRBV5-4 and TRBJ1-6, with 7 bases fitting TRBD1. Germline V gives CDR1 SGHNT, CDR2 YYREEE (reference sequence). J was trimmed by 7 bases and V by 2 bases; bases with no gene match: 3. The CDR3 consists of 14 residues. The CDR3 nucleotides read TGTGCCAGCAGCTTAGACAGGGACAATTCACCCCTCCACTTT. Its translation: CASSLDRDNSPLHF.

This chain links TRBV4-3 with TRBJ1-3; D is ambiguous. Trimming stripped 0 bases from V and 3 bases from J, with 18 bases between. Germline loops: CDR1 LGHNA, CDR2 YSLEER. The CDR3 has 18 amino acids. Written as DNA, the CDR3 is TGCGCCAGCAGCCAAGAGGTTGTAGGATTCGAATTTGGAAACACCATATATTTT. Translated: CASSQEVVGFEFGNTIYF.

The chain combines TRBV30 with TRBJ1-4; D remains ambiguous. The CDR3 is made up of 12 amino acids. Per the germline V gene, CDR1 is GTSNPN and CDR2 is SVGIG (reference sequence). Deletions cut 6 bases from V and 3 bases from J, with 8 bases between. CDR3 sequence: CACRPPNEKLFF. The CDR3 DNA reads TGTGCCTGTCGGCCTCCTAATGAAAAACTGTTTTTT.

The CDR3 nucleotides are TGTGCCAGCGCGCCGGGGTTAGGTAATGAAAAACTGTTTTTT. Translating it yields CASAPGLGNEKLFF. V is TRBV2 and J is TRBJ1-4; no definite D call. The germline gives CDR1 SNHLY, CDR2 FYNNEI. The CDR3 loop spans 14 amino acids. The V end lost 8 bases, the J end lost 4 bases, and 14 bases lay between the germline ends.

The V gene is TRBV6-5, the J gene TRBJ1-1; TRBD1 agrees at 11 bases. CDR1 is MNHEY and CDR2 is SVGAGI in the germline V gene. Trimming cost V 7 bases and J 7 bases; bases outside gene matches: 11. The CDR3 runs 15 residues. DNA of the CDR3: TGTGCCAGCATTAGGGCGCCCGGGACAGGGGGTGAAGCTTTCTTT. This codes for CASIRAPGTGGEAFF.

V is TRBV19 and J is TRBJ1-4, with D tentatively TRBD1 (5 bases). Germline assignment: CDR1 LNHDA and CDR2 SQIVND (reference sequence). The germline V and J ends were trimmed by 1 base and 11 bases, with 14 bases remaining between them. The CDR3 has 14 residues. The CDR3 sequence is CASSIAPGRGKLFF. CDR3 sequence (DNA): TGTGCCAGTAGTATAGCTCCGGGACGAGGGAAACTGTTTTTT.

The chain couples TRBV14 to TRBJ1-2, with D unresolved. Trimming pared 3 bases from V and 3 bases from J, leaving 8 bases between. The CDR3 has 13 amino acids. The germline CDR1 and CDR2 sequences are SGHDN and FVKESK. The CDR3 bases are TGTGCCAGCAGCCAGAGCGGGTACTATGGCTACACCTTC. It specifies CASSQSGYYGYTF.

J is TRBJ2-5 and V is TRBV7-3; 8 bases line up with TRBD2. This CDR3 has 15 amino acids. Germline trimming cut 5 bases from V and 1 base from J; bases unmatched to any gene: 6. Per the germline V gene, CDR1 is SGHTA and CDR2 is FQGTGA. CDR3 residues: CASSPGGGFQETQYF. DNA of the CDR3: TGTGCCAGCAGCCCCGGGGGGGGATTCCAAGAGACCCAGTACTTC.

V usage is TRBV7-2 and J usage is TRBJ2-7, with D perhaps TRBD2 (6 bases). The germline gives CDR1 SGHTA, CDR2 FQGNSA. The CDR3 is made up of 14 amino acids. The germline V and J ends were trimmed by 0 bases and 7 bases, with 13 bases remaining between them. CDR3 sequence: CASSLAQRAGEQYF. The DNA of the CDR3 is TGTGCCAGCAGCTTAGCGCAAAGGGCGGGGGAGCAGTACTTC.

The V and J genes are TRBV2 and TRBJ2-2; a weak D match, TRBD1 (6 bases). With 4 bases removed from V and 5 bases from J, the gap between germline ends came to 11 bases. Germline V gives CDR1 SNHLY, CDR2 FYNNEI. The length of the CDR3 is 14 residues. CDR3 residues: CASSVLQGTGELFF. Written as DNA, the CDR3 is TGTGCCAGCAGTGTTCTACAGGGTACCGGGGAGCTGTTTTTT.

This clone was observed once. The V gene is TRBV11-1, the J gene TRBJ1-1; perhaps TRBD1 as D (6 bases). Trimming left V 1 base short and J 1 base short, with 7 bases between. This CDR3 has 14 residues. Per the germline V gene, CDR1 is SGHAT and CDR2 is FQDESV (reference sequence). CDR3 nucleotides: TGTGCCAGCAGCTTAGAAGGGGGGAACACTGAAGCTTTCTTT. Its translation is CASSLEGGNTEAFF.

This clone was observed a single time. V gene TRBV29-1 combines with J gene TRBJ2-1; 8 bases are shared with TRBD2. This CDR3 comprises 15 residues. Trimming took 6 bases from V and 3 from J; bases not matched to a gene: 10. Germline CDR1 SQVTM, CDR2 ANQGSEA. The CDR3 loop is CSVRGSAGDYNEQFF. CDR3 DNA: TGCAGCGTCCGAGGGTCAGCGGGGGACTACAATGAGCAGTTCTTC.

The chain carries TRBV6-1 and TRBJ2-4; 11 positions match TRBD1. V gave up 5 bases and J gave up 9 bases; unmatched junction bases: 9. The CDR3 covers 15 residues. Germline CDR1 MNHNS, CDR2 SASEGT. CDR3 coding DNA: TGTGCCAGCAGTTGGGACAGGGGGGAGCGGTCCATTCAGTACTTC. Residues: CASSWDRGERSIQYF.

This clone appeared once. The chain links TRBV19 to TRBJ2-7; D is unclear. The germline V and J ends were trimmed by 6 bases and 2 bases, with 8 bases remaining between them. CDR1 and CDR2 (germline): LNHDA, SQIVND (reference sequence). The CDR3 loop spans 12 amino acids. This chain's CDR3 is CASRSGTYEQYF. As DNA, the CDR3 is TGTGCCAGTAGATCGGGCACCTACGAGCAGTACTTC.

V usage is TRBV29-1 and J usage is TRBJ2-7, with 8 nucleotides matching TRBD1. From germline, CDR1 is SQVTM and CDR2 ANQGSEA. The CDR3 extends over 13 amino acids. Trimming at V came to 1 base and at J to 3 bases, leaving 2 bases not matched to a gene. CDR3 DNA sequence: TGCAGCGTTGAAGGGGACAGGAACTACGAGCAGTACTTC. Amino acids: CSVEGDRNYEQYF.

The V and J genes are TRBV19 and TRBJ2-7; D is perhaps TRBD1 or TRBD2 (5 bases each). CDR3 size: 14 residues. The V end was cut by 4 bases, the J end by 2 bases, with 12 bases between. Germline CDR1 and CDR2: LNHDA and SQIVND (reference sequence). DNA of the CDR3: TGTGCCAGTAGTACCCGGGACGGGGCCTACGAGCAGTACTTC. As protein: CASSTRDGAYEQYF.

This clone came up many times. The J gene is TRBJ2-5, the V gene TRBV5-5; the match to TRBD2 covers 7 bases. The CDR3 contains 13 residues. In germline, CDR1 is SGHKS, CDR2 YYEKEE (reference sequence). Trimming removed 6 bases from V and 6 bases from J; junction bases left unmatched: 8. CDR3 coding DNA: TGTGCCAGCAACGAGGGAGGGGAAAAGACCCAGTACTTC. Amino acids: CASNEGGEKTQYF.

The chain recombines TRBV6-4 with TRBJ2-6, with 7 positions matching TRBD1. Trimming at V came to 3 bases and at J to 4 bases, leaving 9 bases not matched to a gene. This CDR3 is built from 17 residues. Germline CDR1 and CDR2: MRHNA and SNTAGT. Written as DNA, the CDR3 is TGTGCCAGCAGTGAAACAGGGGACGTGGTAGGGGCCAACGTCCTGACTTTC. This codes for CASSETGDVVGANVLTF.